This T cell receptor (beta chain) comes out of a study of CD8 T cells in Susac syndrome. With random hexamers, reverse transcription was performed on roughly 0.45 to 1 ug of RNA. A single record per CDR3 protein comes from TCRdb applying MiXCR to the immunoSEQ multiplex PCR reads. The sample lists 400,000 to 550,000 distinct CDR3 sequences, more than 70% occurring once. This clonotype appeared a single time. The sample comprised CD8+ T cells from PBMCs. This TCR was sampled from a human donor with multiple sclerosis.

The CDR3 loop reads CASSIPGFLTGELFF. In DNA form, the CDR3 reads TGTGCCAGTAGTATACCAGGGTTCTTGACCGGGGAGCTGTTTTTT. This chain joins TRBV19 and TRBJ2-2, with TRBD1 as a possible D gene (5 bases). Germline V gene sequence: CDR1 LNHDA, CDR2 SQIVND (reference sequence). With 2 bases removed from V and 5 bases from J, the gap between germline ends came to 12 bases. The CDR3 is 15 amino acids.